This TCR delta chain was captured in a study of gammadelta T cells in human blood. Findings of the study overall: Polyclonal expansion of innate γδ T cells after birth appeared microbially driven.

TCRdb reprocessed the RT-PCR reads through CATT. The table has some 350 delta-chain clones, approximately 30% seen once. There are 17 residues in the CDR3. V lost 3 bases, J lost 0 bases, and 8 bases stayed unmatched. The germline gives CDR1 TSWWSYY, CDR2 QGS. This clone is labeled as large. Its specificity is not known. The V and J genes are TRDV1 and TRDJ1; 9 bases map to TRDD3. The TCR comes from a human donor. The sequenced material came from non-Vgamma9Vdelta2 gamma-delta T cells from infant blood. As DNA, the CDR3 is TGTGCTCTTGGGGACCGCGTACTGGGGGAGAACACCGATAAACTCATCTTT. Translation: CALGDRVLGENTDKLIF.